This T cell receptor beta chain was obtained from a study of shared clonotypes between healthy human individuals. Overall study context: Serving as donors were a couple of women and a few men, whose ages spanned 18 to 49.

This CDR3 has 13 amino acids. CDR1 is LNHDA and CDR2 is SQIVND in the germline V gene (reference sequence). V was pared by 8 bases and J by 5 bases, with 6 bases of the junction left unmatched. Adult donors, all healthy and HIV-negative, had no recent acute infections or vaccinations. The input for sorted-subset replicate PCRs was approximately 210 ng DNA, tens of thousands of T cell genomes. Assay: immunoSEQ multiplex PCR; the TCRdb copy retains only in-frame clones and omits some. The data show about 2 million clones, 85% to 95% seen once. This sequence originates from a young man in good health. J is TRBJ2-5 and V is TRBV19, with 9 nucleotides matching TRBD1. The specimen sequenced was naive CD4+ T cells sorted from blood. Subset given: CD45RA+ positively selected. DNA of the CDR3: TGTGCCAGTGGACAGGGGTTTGGGGAGACCCAGTACTTC. Protein product: CASGQGFGETQYF.